This passage covers 10 T cell receptor beta chains from one sample sequenced in a study of T cell repertoires in aging, cancer and after chemotherapy. Amplification of TCR beta used genomic DNA extracted from peripheral blood. Multiplex touch-down PCR with TRB-A/B primers amplified rearranged V-D-J TRB sequences. MiXCR, applied by TCRdb to the multiplex PCR reads, yields one record per CDR3 protein. The sample gives around 5,000 distinct CDR3 sequences, 21% of which show up once; approximately 3.3% is in the top ten. Source material: blood. Receptors were obtained from a human donor in good health. The donor label of this sample is uncertain.

The rearrangement joins TRBV7-6 to TRBJ1-5, with D possibly matching TRBD1 (5 bases). This CDR3 is built from 14 residues. V was trimmed by 3 bases and J by 3 bases, leaving 9 bases between them. Germline-derived CDR1 and CDR2 are SGHVS and FNYEAQ. DNA of the CDR3: TGTGCCAGCAGCTTCGGGGGAACCAATCAGCCCCAGCATTTT. Translation gives CASSFGGTNQPQHF.

By share, this clonotype ranks as medium-sized. The V and J genes are TRBV30 and TRBJ1-3; D is uncertain. The V end lost 1 base, the J end lost 6 bases, and 4 bases lay between the germline ends. The CDR3 loop spans 11 amino acids. Germline V lookup: CDR1 GTSNPN, CDR2 SVGIG (reference sequence). CDR3 sequence (DNA): TGTGCCTGGAGTGGTGCAAACACCATATATTTT. As protein: CAWSGANTIYF.

The V gene is TRBV19, the J gene TRBJ1-4; 9 bases agree with TRBD1. The CDR3 has 17 amino acids. V shed 5 bases, J shed 3 bases, and the junction held 10 bases outside the gene matches. In germline, CDR1 is LNHDA, CDR2 SQIVND (reference sequence). CDR3 nucleotides: TGTGCCAGTAGTTCTCAGCGGGACAGGGCTGCTAATGAAAAACTGTTTTTT. Protein sequence: CASSSQRDRAANEKLFF.

By share, this clonotype ranks as medium-sized (0.01 to 0.1%). The chain recombines TRBV6-2 or TRBV6-3 with TRBJ1-5; the match to TRBD1 covers 7 bases. The V segment lost 2 bases and the J segment 7 bases; nucleotides outside the gene matches: 2. This CDR3 is built from 13 residues. CDR1 is MNHEY and CDR2 is SVGEGT in the germline V gene. CDR3 loop: CASSYAGGQPQHF. As DNA, the CDR3 is TGTGCCAGCAGTTACGCAGGGGGGCAGCCCCAGCATTTT.

V gene TRBV5-1 combines with J gene TRBJ1-4; weak D call: TRBD1 (5 bases). Germline V CDR1 and CDR2: SGHRS, YFSETQ. V gave up 8 bases and J gave up 7 bases, with 15 bases separating them. This CDR3 has 13 residues. CDR3 region: CASSLQGGEKLFF. The DNA for the CDR3 is TGCGCCAGTTCCCTCCAGGGAGGTGAAAAACTGTTTTTT.

In its sample, this clonotype is medium-sized. The chain joins TRBV18 to TRBJ2-3; tentative D call: TRBD1 (5 bases). Trimming pared 1 base from V and 0 bases from J, leaving 5 bases between. Per the germline V gene, CDR1 is KGHSH and CDR2 is LQKENI. The CDR3 extends over 14 amino acids. The CDR3 spells CASSPQGSTDTQYF. The CDR3 coding sequence is TGTGCCAGCTCACCACAGGGGAGCACAGATACGCAGTATTTT.

This clonotype was found a few times. V usage is TRBV4-3 and J usage is TRBJ1-6; D may be TRBD1 (5 bases). This CDR3 contains 18 residues. Per the germline V gene, CDR1 is LGHNA and CDR2 is YSLEER. Trimming removed 0 bases at V and 13 bases at J, with 25 bases between. Written as DNA, the CDR3 is TGCGCCAGCAGCCAAGATAGTCCCCCCCAGGCCGGGGGGTGGCCCCTCCACTTT. This codes for CASSQDSPPQAGGWPLHF.

This clonotype is medium-sized in the sample. The chain joins TRBV19 to TRBJ1-2; no reliable D call. The V gene lost 5 bases and the J gene lost 2 bases, with 6 bases spanning the gap. CDR3 length: 12 amino acids. Germline CDR1 and CDR2: LNHDA and SQIVND (reference sequence). The CDR3 region is CASSLGNYGYTF. CDR3 DNA: TGTGCCAGTAGTTTGGGGAACTATGGCTACACCTTC.

Relative to its sample, this clonotype is medium-sized. The rearrangement uses TRBV5-5 and TRBJ1-5; 10 nucleotides align to TRBD1. The ends lost 1 base at V and 4 bases at J; junction bases unmatched: 8. CDR3 length equals 17 residues. Germline V lookup: CDR1 SGHKS, CDR2 YYEKEE (reference sequence). CDR3 loop: CASSLLVRTGGNQPQHF. CDR3 in DNA: TGTGCCAGCAGCTTGCTAGTTAGGACAGGGGGTAATCAGCCCCAGCATTTT.

The rearrangement joins TRBV11-2 to TRBJ1-1; 8 bases are a match to TRBD1. There are 14 residues in the CDR3. Losses at the gene ends were 2 bases for V and 4 bases for J; bases not matched to a gene: 3. Per the germline V gene, CDR1 is SGHAT and CDR2 is FQNNGV. The CDR3 spells CASSLSGGITEAFF. CDR3 in DNA: TGTGCCAGCAGCTTATCAGGGGGCATCACTGAAGCTTTCTTT. The full variable domain, completed using reference TRBV11-2 and TRBJ1-1, is EAGVAQSPRYKIIEKRQSVAFWCNPISGHATLYWYQQILGQGPKLLIQFQNNGVVDDSQLPKDRFSAERLKGVDSTLKIQPAKLEDSAVYLCASSLSGGITEAFFGQGTRLTVV.